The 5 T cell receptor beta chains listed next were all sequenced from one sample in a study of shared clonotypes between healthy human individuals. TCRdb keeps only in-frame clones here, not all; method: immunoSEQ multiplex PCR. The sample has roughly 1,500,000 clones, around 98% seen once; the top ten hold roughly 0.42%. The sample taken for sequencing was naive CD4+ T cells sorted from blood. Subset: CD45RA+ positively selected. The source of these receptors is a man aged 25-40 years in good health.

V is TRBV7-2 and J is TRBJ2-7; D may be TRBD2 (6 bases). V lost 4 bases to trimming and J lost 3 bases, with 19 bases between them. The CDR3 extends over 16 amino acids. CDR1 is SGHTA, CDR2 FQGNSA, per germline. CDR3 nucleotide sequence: TGTGCCAGCAGCTCCGGGTGGGGGGAGCCCGACTACGAGCAGTACTTC. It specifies CASSSGWGEPDYEQYF.

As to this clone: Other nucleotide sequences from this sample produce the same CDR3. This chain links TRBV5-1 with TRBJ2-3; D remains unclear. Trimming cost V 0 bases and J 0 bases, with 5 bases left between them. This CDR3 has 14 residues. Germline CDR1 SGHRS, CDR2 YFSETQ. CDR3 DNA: TGCGCCAGCAGCTTGGATGCGAGCACAGATACGCAGTATTTT. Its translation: CASSLDASTDTQYF.

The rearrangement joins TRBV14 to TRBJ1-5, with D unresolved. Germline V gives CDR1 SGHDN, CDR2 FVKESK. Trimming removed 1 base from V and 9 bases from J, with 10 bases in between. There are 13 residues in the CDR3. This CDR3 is CASSQVPLGPQHF. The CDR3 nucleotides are TGTGCCAGCAGCCAAGTTCCGTTGGGGCCCCAGCATTTT.

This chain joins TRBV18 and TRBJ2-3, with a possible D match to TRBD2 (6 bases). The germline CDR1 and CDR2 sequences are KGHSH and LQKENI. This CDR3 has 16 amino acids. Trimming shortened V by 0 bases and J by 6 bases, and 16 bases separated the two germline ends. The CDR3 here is CASSPPMGPRGDTQYF. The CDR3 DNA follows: TGTGCCAGCTCACCACCTATGGGGCCACGGGGGGATACGCAGTATTTT.

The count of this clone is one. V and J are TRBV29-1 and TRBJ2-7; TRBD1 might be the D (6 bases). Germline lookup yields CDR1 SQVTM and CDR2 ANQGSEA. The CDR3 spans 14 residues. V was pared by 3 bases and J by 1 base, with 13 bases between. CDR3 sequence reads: CSVEVQGSSYEQYF. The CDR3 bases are TGCAGCGTTGAGGTACAGGGCTCGTCCTACGAGCAGTACTTC.